The 13 T cell receptor beta chains listed next were all sequenced from one sample in a study of naive and memory T cell subsets. Ligated cDNA underwent four rounds of PCR with nested alpha and beta constant region primers and SP2. TCRdb redid the calling of the UMI-ligation and nested PCR reads with MiXCR, one entry per CDR3 protein. The profile shows some 21,000 distinct CDR3 sequences, about 6.4% of them singletons. Treatment in this sample: skin biopsy from PPD injection site in Mantoux-positive individual. A UMI-containing oligonucleotide was joined by 3' ligation to the TCR cDNA template. The specimen comprised skin, sampled from a tuberculin skin test site. These receptors were taken from an adult in good health.

In its sample, this clonotype was seen a few times. The gene calls are TRBV7-9 and TRBJ1-4; no clear D gene. With 3 bases removed from V and 7 bases from J, the gap between germline ends came to 12 bases. In germline, CDR1 is SEHNR, CDR2 FQNEAQ (reference sequence). The CDR3 has 14 residues. CDR3 bases: TGTGCCAGCAGCTTCCTGCCGGGCGGTGAAAAACTGTTTTTT. This sequence encodes CASSFLPGGEKLFF.

This clonotype is judged medium-sized. This rearrangement joins TRBV9 to TRBJ2-1; 8 positions match TRBD2. Germline values: CDR1 SGDLS, CDR2 YYNGEE. This CDR3 comprises 17 residues. V shed 3 bases, J shed 6 bases, and the junction held 14 bases outside the gene matches. CDR3 nucleotides: TGTGCCAGCAGCGCTACTAGCGGCCACGCTTTCGGCAATGAGCAGTTCTTC. Protein: CASSATSGHAFGNEQFF.

This clonotype has only a few counts. The V and J genes are TRBV7-8 and TRBJ2-7; 12 nucleotides line up with TRBD2. J gave up 2 bases and V 5 bases, and 7 bases lay outside the gene matches. The germline V gene has CDR1 SGHVS and CDR2 FQNEAQ. This CDR3 has 16 residues. CDR3 DNA sequence: TGTGCCAGCAGCCAGGGGACTAGCGGGTACGCCTACGAGCAGTACTTC. As protein: CASSQGTSGYAYEQYF.

This clonotype was observed at least ten times. As DNA, the CDR3 is TGCAGCGTTGAGGTCCGAACTAGCACAGATACGCAGTATTTT. This gives the protein CSVEVRTSTDTQYF. V is TRBV29-1 and J is TRBJ2-3; no firm D call. Germline V lookup: CDR1 SQVTM, CDR2 ANQGSEA. CDR3 size: 14 residues. Trimming pared 3 bases from V and 0 bases from J, leaving 10 bases between.

This clonotype was seen at least ten times. The CDR3 sequence: CASSLGTSAFYNEQFF. The DNA of the CDR3 is TGTGCCAGCAGCTTAGGGACTAGCGCTTTTTACAATGAGCAGTTCTTC. The J gene is TRBJ2-1, the V gene TRBV7-6; 9 bases agree with TRBD2. Trimming removed 1 base from V and 4 bases from J; junction bases left unmatched: 5. The V gene's germline CDR1 is SGHVS and CDR2 FNYEAQ. The CDR3 length is 16 residues.

This chain links TRBV4-2 with TRBJ1-5, with a weak D call TRBD1 (5 bases). Germline lookup yields CDR1 LGHNA and CDR2 YNFKEQ. Trimming took off 0 bases at V and 0 bases at J, with 6 bases between the two ends. CDR3 length equals 15 residues. The CDR3 DNA reads TGTGCCAGCAGCCAAGATGGGGGTAGCAATCAGCCCCAGCATTTT. Translation: CASSQDGGSNQPQHF.

In its sample, this clonotype was seen many times. Mismatch with germline at one junction end may stem from a read error. The J gene is TRBJ2-5, the V gene TRBV7-7; D is tentatively TRBD1 or TRBD2 (5 bases each). Germline V gene data show CDR1 as SSHAT and CDR2 as FNYEAQ (reference sequence). The CDR3 is made up of 15 amino acids. CDR3 protein: CASSPGPGPQETQYF. CDR3 in DNA: TGTGCTAGCAGCCCTGGGCCGGGACCCCAAGAGACCCAGTACTTC.

This clonotype has ten or more counts. The gene calls are TRBV5-5 and TRBJ1-2; 10 bases fit TRBD1. Trimming at V came to 4 bases and at J to 7 bases, leaving 7 bases not matched to a gene. The CDR3 extends over 14 amino acids. CDR1 is SGHKS and CDR2 is YYEKEE in the germline V gene (reference sequence). CDR3 sequence reads: CASSPDRGIFGYTF. The CDR3 coding sequence is TGTGCCAGCAGCCCGGACAGGGGGATCTTTGGCTACACCTTC.

This clonotype was counted ten times or more. The gene calls are TRBV29-1 and TRBJ1-1; D is perhaps TRBD1 (6 bases). Germline CDR1 is SQVTM and CDR2 is ANQGSEA. CDR3 length equals 14 residues. V was pared by 6 bases and J by 6 bases, with 20 bases between. The CDR3 DNA reads as TGCAGCGTCGAGACAGGAGTGATAGGGGCTGAAGCTTTCTTT. Protein product: CSVETGVIGAEAFF.

This clonotype was recorded at least ten times. This sequence joins TRBV2 and TRBJ2-2; weak D call: TRBD2 (6 bases). The CDR3 has 15 residues. Trimming left V 7 bases short and J 6 bases short, with 18 bases between. The germline V gene has CDR1 SNHLY and CDR2 FYNNEI. The CDR3 protein is CASNFLRDLAGELFF. For the CDR3, the DNA is TGTGCCAGCAACTTCCTCCGGGACTTAGCCGGGGAGCTGTTTTTT.

This clonotype appeared a few times. This may be a read error, as it is one base from a much larger clone. This chain uses TRBV12-3 or TRBV12-4 with TRBJ1-2; 7 positions match TRBD1. V lost 6 bases and J lost 5; bases outside the gene matches: 9. This CDR3 spans 14 amino acids. DNA of the CDR3: TGTGCCAGCAGGAGGCAGGGGGGATGTTATGGCTACACCTTC. This gives the protein CASRRQGGCYGYTF.

The gene calls are TRBV5-5 and TRBJ1-1; TRBD1 matches at 11 bases. Per germline, CDR1 SGHKS and CDR2 YYEKEE (reference sequence). This CDR3 comprises 16 residues. Germline trimming cut 5 bases from V and 4 bases from J; bases unmatched to any gene: 10. The CDR3 reads CASSLPGQGVGTEAFF. Written as DNA, the CDR3 is TGTGCCAGCAGTTTGCCGGGACAGGGGGTGGGCACTGAAGCTTTCTTT.

This clonotype was observed many times. V is TRBV6-4 and J is TRBJ2-5; 9 bases agree with TRBD1. The CDR3 sequence is 14 residues long. The V gene's germline CDR1 is MRHNA and CDR2 SNTAGT. The trim removed 6 bases at V and 2 bases at J, leaving 4 bases unmatched. In DNA form, the CDR3 reads TGTGCCAGCAGGCCCGGACAGGGGCAAGAGACCCAGTACTTC. Amino acid sequence: CASRPGQGQETQYF.